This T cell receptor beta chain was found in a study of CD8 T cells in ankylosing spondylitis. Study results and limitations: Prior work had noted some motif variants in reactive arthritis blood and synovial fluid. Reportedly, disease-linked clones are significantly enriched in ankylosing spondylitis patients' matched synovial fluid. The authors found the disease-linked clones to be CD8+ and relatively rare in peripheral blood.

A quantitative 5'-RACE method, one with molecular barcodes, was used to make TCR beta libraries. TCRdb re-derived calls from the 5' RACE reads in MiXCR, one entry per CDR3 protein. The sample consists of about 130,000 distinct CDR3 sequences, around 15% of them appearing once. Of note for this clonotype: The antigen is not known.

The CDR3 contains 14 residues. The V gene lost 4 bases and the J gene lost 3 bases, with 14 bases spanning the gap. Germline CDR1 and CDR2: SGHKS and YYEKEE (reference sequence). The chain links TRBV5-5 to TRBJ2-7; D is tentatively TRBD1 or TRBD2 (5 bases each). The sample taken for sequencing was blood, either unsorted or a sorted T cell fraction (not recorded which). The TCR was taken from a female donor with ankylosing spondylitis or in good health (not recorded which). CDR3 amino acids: CASSPGDQNYEQYF. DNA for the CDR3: TGTGCCAGCAGCCCTGGGGACCAAAACTACGAGCAGTACTTC.